The source of this T cell receptor (beta chain) is a study of T cell changes during pregnancy in multiple sclerosis. Generated by immunoSEQ multiplex PCR, the TCRdb table keeps only in-frame clones and is missing some. The repertoire includes 30,000 to 35,000 clones, about nine tenths of them detected once, and over 5% sits in the top ten. This CDR3 comprises 19 residues. The germline CDR1 and CDR2 sequences are MGHRA and YSYEKL. V was clipped by 6 bases and J by 1 base; unmatched bases: 13. This clone was recorded a few times. The clonotype originates from a female donor with multiple sclerosis, enrolled in a pregnancy study. The sample was CD8+ T cells from peripheral blood mononuclear cells, taken in the second trimester of pregnancy. The J gene is TRBJ2-3, the V gene TRBV4-1, with 13 bases identical to TRBD2. This chain's CDR3 is CASSSRGLAGEEGTDTQYF. The CDR3 bases are TGCGCCAGCAGTTCTAGAGGACTAGCGGGAGAAGAAGGCACAGATACGCAGTATTTT.